The 12 T cell receptor beta chains below all came from one sample that was sequenced in a study of CD8 T cells in ankylosing spondylitis. Regarding the study as a whole: Seemingly distinctive of ankylosing spondylitis blood was a TCR beta motif formed by eight highly homologous variants.

TCRdb redid the calling of the 5' RACE reads with MiXCR, one entry per CDR3 protein. The data contain about 330,000 distinct CDR3 sequences, roughly 8% of them singletons. No antigens are known for them. The material sequenced was blood, either unsorted or a sorted T cell fraction (not recorded which). All receptors come from a male donor with ankylosing spondylitis.

This clonotype was detected ten times or more. The rearrangement uses TRBV2 and TRBJ2-4; D uncertain. CDR3 size: 11 residues. The V end was cut by 2 bases, the J end by 11 bases, with 7 bases between. Germline V CDR1 and CDR2: SNHLY, FYNNEI. The CDR3 sequence is CASSESQVQYF. CDR3 bases: TGTGCCAGCAGTGAAAGCCAAGTTCAGTACTTC.

In its sample, this clonotype was seen a few times. Written as DNA, the CDR3 is TGTGCCAGCAGGCCGACTAGTAGGTCTTGGTTCTTC. Translation: CASRPTSRSWFF. The genes are TRBV25-1 and TRBJ2-1, with D possibly TRBD2 on 6 matching bases. The germline gives CDR1 MGHDK, CDR2 SYGVNS. The CDR3 has 12 amino acids. V was clipped by 6 bases and J by 15 bases, with 18 bases between them. Full variable domain (outside the CDR3, taken from reference TRBV25-1 and TRBJ2-1): EADIYQTPRYLVIGTGKKITLECSQTMGHDKMYWYQQDPGMELHLIHYSYGVNSTEKGDLSSESTVSRIRTEHFPLTLESARPSHTSQYLCASRPTSRSWFFGPGTRLTVL.

This clonotype showed up many times. The rearrangement links TRBV15 to TRBJ2-5; no firm D call. Germline CDR1 and CDR2: LNHNV and YYDKDF (reference sequence). V was cut by 0 bases and J by 4 bases, with 6 bases left in between. The CDR3 loop spans 13 amino acids. For the CDR3, the DNA is TGTGCCACCAGCAGAGATTTAATAGAGACCCAGTACTTC. This gives the protein CATSRDLIETQYF.

This clonotype has just a few counts. The V call is TRBV4-3, the J call TRBJ2-7; 8 bases align to TRBD2. The germline gives CDR1 LGHNA, CDR2 YSLEER. With 0 bases clipped from V and 7 bases from J, the junction kept 8 bases outside the gene matches. The CDR3 loop spans 15 amino acids. CDR3 nucleotide sequence: TGCGCCAGCAGCCAAGATACGGGAGGGCCAAAAGAGCAGTACTTC. This gives the protein CASSQDTGGPKEQYF.

CDR3 nucleotides: TGTGCCAGCAGCGTAGATGGGGGCCTTGACACTGAAGCTTTCTTT. Translated, it gives CASSVDGGLDTEAFF. The J gene is TRBJ1-1, the V gene TRBV9; D possibly corresponds to TRBD1 (6 bases). The CDR3 is 15 residues long. Germline loops: CDR1 SGDLS, CDR2 YYNGEE. The V end lost 0 bases, the J end lost 3 bases, and 12 bases lay between the germline ends.

The chain is built from TRBV29-1 and TRBJ1-4, with D unresolved. Germline assignment: CDR1 SQVTM and CDR2 ANQGSEA. Trimming stripped 6 bases from V and 6 bases from J, with 8 bases between. The CDR3 loop spans 11 amino acids. CDR3 nucleotides: TGCAGCGTGGGCGAGGATGAAAAACTGTTTTTT. Amino acids: CSVGEDEKLFF.

V gene TRBV29-1 combines with J gene TRBJ2-7; 8 nucleotides line up with TRBD1. CDR1 and CDR2 (germline): SQVTM, ANQGSEA. V lost 4 bases to trimming and J lost 7 bases; unmatched junction nucleotides: 6. The CDR3 covers 12 residues. The CDR3 loop reads CSVVGQGGEQYF. The CDR3 DNA reads TGCAGCGTTGTCGGACAGGGCGGAGAGCAGTACTTC.

The chain uses TRBV14 and TRBJ1-3, with 8 nucleotides matching TRBD1. CDR3 size: 17 residues. In germline, CDR1 is SGHDN, CDR2 FVKESK. The V segment lost 1 base and the J segment 4 bases; nucleotides outside the gene matches: 9. The DNA for the CDR3 is TGTGCCAGCAGCCAAGGGACGACAGGGGTGGACGGAAACACCATATATTTT. As protein: CASSQGTTGVDGNTIYF.

This clonotype has a handful of counts. This chain joins TRBV25-1 and TRBJ2-1, with D uncertain. The CDR3 runs 13 residues. V lost 5 bases and J lost 6, with 11 bases in between. Germline V lookup: CDR1 MGHDK, CDR2 SYGVNS. The CDR3 coding sequence is TGTGCCAGCAGTTCTGAGCGCCCCAATGAGCAGTTCTTC. Protein: CASSSERPNEQFF.

The chain is built from TRBV24-1 and TRBJ2-1; 9 bases agree with TRBD1. Germline CDR1 is KGHDR and CDR2 is SFDVKD. V lost 10 bases and J lost 2; bases outside the gene matches: 5. The CDR3 extends over 14 amino acids. The CDR3 spells CATDRGNPYNEQFF. CDR3 nucleotides: TGTGCCACGGACAGGGGTAATCCCTACAATGAGCAGTTCTTC.

The chain links TRBV20-1 to TRBJ1-4; no firm D call. This CDR3 has 15 residues. Looked up from germline, CDR1 is DFQATT and CDR2 is SNEGSKA (reference sequence). Trimming took 0 bases from V and 3 from J, leaving 11 bases between them. The chain's CDR3 is CSAREWAGSNEKLFF. For the CDR3, the DNA is TGCAGTGCTAGAGAATGGGCGGGGTCTAATGAAAAACTGTTTTTT.

This clonotype came up a few times. This chain links TRBV29-1 with TRBJ2-7; 13 bases map to TRBD2. Looked up from germline, CDR1 is SQVTM and CDR2 is ANQGSEA. V lost 0 bases and J lost 1; bases outside the gene matches: 3. This CDR3 has 16 amino acids. CDR3: CSVEDRLAGGSYEQYF. CDR3 DNA sequence: TGCAGCGTTGAAGATCGACTAGCGGGAGGATCCTACGAGCAGTACTTC.